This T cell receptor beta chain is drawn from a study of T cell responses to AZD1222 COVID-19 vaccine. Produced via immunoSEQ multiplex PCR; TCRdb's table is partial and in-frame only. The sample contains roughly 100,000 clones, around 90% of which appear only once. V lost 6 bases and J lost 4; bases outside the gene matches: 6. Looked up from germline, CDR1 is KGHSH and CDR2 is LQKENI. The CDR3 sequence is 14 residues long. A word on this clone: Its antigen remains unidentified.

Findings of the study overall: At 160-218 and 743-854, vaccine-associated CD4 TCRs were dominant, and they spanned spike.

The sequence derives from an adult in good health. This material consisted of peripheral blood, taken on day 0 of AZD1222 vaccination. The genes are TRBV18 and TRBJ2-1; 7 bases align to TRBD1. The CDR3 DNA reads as TGTGCCAGCTCTACGGACAGGTCGTACAATGAGCAGTTCTTC. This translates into CASSTDRSYNEQFF.